A selection of T cell receptor beta chains follows, all from one sample in a study of tumor-infiltrating lymphocytes in localized non-small cell lung cancer. Sequenced by immunoSEQ multiplex PCR; TCRdb stores in-frame clones only, minus some. The sample consists of about 16,000 clones, around 72% of them appearing once. Sequences were obtained from lung tumor tissue. Every receptor here comes from a human donor with non-small cell lung cancer. Both conserved end residues are part of each CDR3. Each record gives: clone size, V gene, D gene, J gene, CDR3 DNA, CDR3 protein. The D gene is left open where the match is weak. Expanded clones get a size class; other rows say once, few or many, or leave the size out.

>-|TRBV10-3|TRBD1|TRBJ1-2
TGTGCCATCAGTGAAGGACAGGCCGATAACTATGGCTACACCTTC
CAISEGQADNYGYTF
>-|TRBV4-1|TRBD2|TRBJ2-4
TGCGCCAGCAGCCTAGGACTAGCGGGAGCTGCCAAAAACATTCAGTACTTC
CASSLGLAGAAKNIQYF
>-|TRBV15|-|TRBJ1-3
TGTGCCACCAAGAAAGGCTCATCTGGAAACACCATATATTTT
CATKKGSSGNTIYF
>-|TRBV6-6|TRBD1|TRBJ1-2
TGTGCCAGCAGGCAGAGGACAGGGGTTAACTATGGCTACACCTTC
CASRQRTGVNYGYTF
>few|TRBV29-1|-|TRBJ2-7
TGCAGCGTGGCCAGGGCGAAATGGGACGAGCAGTACTTC
CSVARAKWDEQYF
>-|TRBV11-2|TRBD1|TRBJ1-4
TGTGCCAGCAGCTGGCAGGGGGCGCGGAATGAAAAACTGTTTTTT
CASSWQGARNEKLFF
>once|TRBV5-8|-|TRBJ2-2
TGTGCCAGCAGCTTGGCCAACCCGAACACCGGGGAGCTGTTTTTT
CASSLANPNTGELFF
>once|TRBV5-6|TRBD1|TRBJ2-1
TGTGCCAGCAGCTTACTCCGGGACAGGGGGGGAGTTGAGCAGTTCTTC
CASSLLRDRGGVEQFF
>once|TRBV30|-|TRBJ2-1
TGTGCCTGGAGTGTACGGGGACTCAGCTCCTACAATGAGCAGTTCTTC
CAWSVRGLSSYNEQFF
>medium-sized|TRBV18|TRBD2|TRBJ2-7
TGTGCCAGCTCACGGGACGGGGGGTTAGTCTACGAGCAGTACTTC
CASSRDGGLVYEQYF
>-|TRBV4-2|TRBD1|TRBJ2-7
TGTGCCAGCAGCCAAGATCCAGGGGGCTACGAGCAGTACTTC
CASSQDPGGYEQYF
>-|TRBV11-2|-|TRBJ2-5
TGTGCCAGCAGCTGGACAGTGGGCCAAGAGACCCAGTACTTC
CASSWTVGQETQYF
>few|TRBV5-4|-|TRBJ1-1
TGTGCCAGCAGCAGCCAAGGGAGGGGCACTGAAGCTTTCTTT
CASSSQGRGTEAFF
>-|TRBV6-1|TRBD2|TRBJ2-3
TGTGCCACCGTACTAGCGGATACGCAGTATTTT
CATVLADTQYF
>few|TRBV5-5|-|TRBJ1-1
TGTGCCAGCAGCTTGCGGCCGGACACTGAAGCTTTCTTT
CASSLRPDTEAFF
>few|TRBV14|-|TRBJ2-7
TGTGCCAGCAGCCTAGCCTACGAGCAGTACTTC
CASSLAYEQYF
>-|TRBV6-5|-|TRBJ2-7
TGTGCCAGCAGTTACTCGTGGGGGGGGCCCTACGAGCAGTACTTC
CASSYSWGGPYEQYF
>few|TRBV7-6|-|TRBJ2-3
TGTGCCAGCAGCTTCGACTCTAGCACAGATACGCAGTATTTT
CASSFDSSTDTQYF
>-|TRBV4-2|TRBD2|TRBJ2-7
TGTGCCAGCAGCCAAGAAAGCGGGAGGGGCTACGAGCAGTACTTC
CASSQESGRGYEQYF
>-|TRBV30|TRBD2|TRBJ2-5
TGTGCCTGGAGTCTGACTAGCGGGGGGGGAGAGACCCAGTACTTC
CAWSLTSGGGETQYF
>-|TRBV7-2|TRBD1|TRBJ1-1
TGTGCCAGCAGAGCAGGGGGTTCAAACACTGAAGCTTTCTTT
CASRAGGSNTEAFF
>-|TRBV15|TRBD1|TRBJ1-1
TGTGCCACCAGCAGGGAGACAGGGAAAATCGCTGAAGCTTTCTTT
CATSRETGKIAEAFF
>few|TRBV2|TRBD2|TRBJ2-1
TGTGCCAGCATTGGGACTAGCGTCTATGAGCAGTTCTTC
CASIGTSVYEQFF
>-|TRBV10-3|-|TRBJ1-1
TGTGCCATCAGTGCTGGACAGTCGAACACTGAAGCTTTCTTT
CAISAGQSNTEAFF
>once|TRBV18|-|TRBJ1-1
TGTGCCAGCTCACCCCACCCTCCGGGGCACGGTAGCACTGAAGCTTTCTTT
CASSPHPPGHGSTEAFF
>-|TRBV5-4|-|TRBJ2-5
TGTGCCAGCAGCTTGGATCAGGGGAGGGGGGAGACCCAGTACTTC
CASSLDQGRGETQYF